This entry is about one TCR beta chain. Only in-frame clones appear in the TCRdb table, and some are missing; sequencing was by immunoSEQ multiplex PCR. The sample carries approximately 100,000 clones, 69% recorded once. With 5 bases removed from V and 7 bases from J, the gap between germline ends came to 13 bases. The CDR3 has 14 residues. Germline CDR1 and CDR2: KGHDR and SFDVKD. The sample comes from a study of blood T cell repertoires in COVID-19. The clonotype comes from a man of 80 years or more with acute or convalescent COVID-19. This chain joins TRBV24-1 and TRBJ2-2, with D possibly TRBD1 on 6 matching bases. The sequenced sample consisted of peripheral blood. The CDR3 sequence: CATSVNRANGELFF. CDR3 bases: TGTGCCACCAGTGTAAACAGGGCTAACGGGGAGCTGTTTTTT.